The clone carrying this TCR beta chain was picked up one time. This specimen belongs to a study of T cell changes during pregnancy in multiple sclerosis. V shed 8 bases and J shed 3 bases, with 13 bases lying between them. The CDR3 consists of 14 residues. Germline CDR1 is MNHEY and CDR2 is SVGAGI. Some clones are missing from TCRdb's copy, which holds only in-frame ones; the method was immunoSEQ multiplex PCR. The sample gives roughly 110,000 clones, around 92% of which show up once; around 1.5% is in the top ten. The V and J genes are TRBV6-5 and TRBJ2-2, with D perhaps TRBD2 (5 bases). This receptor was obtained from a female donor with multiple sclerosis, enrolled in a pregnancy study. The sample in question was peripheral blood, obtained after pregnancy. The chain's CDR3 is CASSGGPYTGELFF. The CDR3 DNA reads TGTGCCAGCTCGGGCGGGCCGTACACCGGGGAGCTGTTTTTT.